This T cell receptor beta chain was observed in a study of blood T cell repertoires in COVID-19. Study information: Nucleic acid was either cDNA or gDNA, and it came from T cells, B-cell-depleted T cells, or PBMCs.

Followed longitudinally, the Seattle patients had been enrolled during active infection. In the source study's methods: Estimation of nucleated cell counts relied on the amplification of reference gene primers. Assay: immunoSEQ multiplex PCR; the TCRdb copy retains only in-frame clones and omits some. The V and J calls and the clone size are those of that table, but D and trimming were determined from the DNA. The repertoire has about 160,000 clones, more than 75% of them found once; the top ten carry 8.3%. Sequenced input: peripheral blood. The TCR comes from a woman in her sixties or seventies with COVID-19, enrolled during active disease.

The CDR3 is CASSLKAGAPLESPLHF. The CDR3 nucleotides read TGCGCCAGCAGCTTGAAAGCGGGGGCGCCGTTGGAATCACCCCTCCACTTT. The chain couples TRBV5-1 to TRBJ1-6; D is possibly TRBD1 (6 bases). V was pared by 1 base and J by 10 bases, with 21 bases between. There are 17 residues in the CDR3. Germline V gives CDR1 SGHRS, CDR2 YFSETQ.